The next 6 T cell receptor beta chains were all read from a single sample in a study of Ad26.COV2.S vaccination and SARS-CoV-2 variants (dated by TCRdb to the early 2020s). Interpreted using the paper, the treatment or condition label stands for: around 19 received Ad26.COV2.S at low or high dose, single or two shots; about 5 received placebo; per-sample allocation not given. For vaccine and placebo recipients, repertoires were sequenced using samples collected on day 63 after the first injection. Libraries were built with the immunoSEQ multiplex PCR assay. The immuneACCESS repertoire file appears here via TCRdb, limited to in-frame rearrangements. These files lack a portion of the clones; in checked studies, under half of the deficit traces to unresolved V genes, and the cause of the others is not known. Within this sample are about 350,000 clones, with roughly 81% of them counted one time only. The ten largest clones take up about 3.3% of the sample.

The sample in question was peripheral blood, obtained in a trial of Ad26.COV2.S vaccine versus placebo. The receptors were sampled from a person between 18 and 60 years old who received the Ad26.COV2.S COVID-19 vaccine or a placebo.

Only one count was recorded for this clone. The DNA of the CDR3 is TGTGCCAGCAGCGTCGCTAGCGGGATCGGGTCGGGCACAGATACGCAGTATTTT. Translated: CASSVASGIGSGTDTQYF. The chain has TRBV9 and TRBJ2-3; TRBD2 matches at 9 bases. CDR1 is SGDLS, CDR2 YYNGEE, per germline. There are 18 residues in the CDR3. The V and J ends lost 2 bases and 1 base, in that order; junction bases with no gene match: 11.

This clone was recorded only once. This chain links TRBV2 with TRBJ2-5; 10 bases are shared with TRBD1. This CDR3 has 13 amino acids. CDR1 and CDR2 from the germline V gene are SNHLY and FYNNEI. The V gene end was trimmed by 6 bases and the J gene end by 5 bases; junction bases not matched to a gene: 3. The CDR3 DNA reads as TGTGCCAGCAGGCGACAGGGGGCTGAGACCCAGTACTTC. As protein: CASRRQGAETQYF.

The V gene is TRBV28, the J gene TRBJ2-1, with D perhaps matching TRBD2 (7 bases). CDR1 MDHEN and CDR2 SYDVKM come from the germline V gene. Trimming cost V 2 bases and J 5 bases, with 16 bases left between them. This CDR3 contains 16 residues. The chain's CDR3 is CASSLERGAPNNEQFF. CDR3 nucleotide sequence: TGTGCCAGCAGTTTAGAACGGGGGGCGCCTAACAATGAGCAGTTCTTC.

The chain uses TRBV9 and TRBJ2-7; D call uncertain. This CDR3 is built from 14 residues. Germline-derived CDR1 and CDR2 are SGDLS and YYNGEE. Trimming removed 0 bases at V and 5 bases at J, with 12 bases between. The CDR3 spells CASSVGSDNHEQYF. The CDR3 DNA is TGTGCCAGCAGCGTAGGTTCAGATAACCACGAGCAGTACTTC.

The rearrangement links TRBV24-1 to TRBJ2-1, with no clear D. CDR3 length: 15 residues. Germline loops: CDR1 KGHDR, CDR2 SFDVKD. V shed 1 base and J shed 5 bases, with 11 bases lying between them. The DNA for the CDR3 is TGTGCCACCAGTGATTTCGCTTTGGAAAACAATGAGCAGTTCTTC. Translation gives CATSDFALENNEQFF.

V usage is TRBV2 and J usage is TRBJ1-4, with D hard to call. Per germline, CDR1 SNHLY and CDR2 FYNNEI. CDR3 length: 14 amino acids. Trimming took off 7 bases at V and 0 bases at J, with 9 bases between the two ends. CDR3 region: CASILYATNEKLFF. The CDR3 bases are TGTGCCAGCATCCTTTATGCAACTAATGAAAAACTGTTTTTT.